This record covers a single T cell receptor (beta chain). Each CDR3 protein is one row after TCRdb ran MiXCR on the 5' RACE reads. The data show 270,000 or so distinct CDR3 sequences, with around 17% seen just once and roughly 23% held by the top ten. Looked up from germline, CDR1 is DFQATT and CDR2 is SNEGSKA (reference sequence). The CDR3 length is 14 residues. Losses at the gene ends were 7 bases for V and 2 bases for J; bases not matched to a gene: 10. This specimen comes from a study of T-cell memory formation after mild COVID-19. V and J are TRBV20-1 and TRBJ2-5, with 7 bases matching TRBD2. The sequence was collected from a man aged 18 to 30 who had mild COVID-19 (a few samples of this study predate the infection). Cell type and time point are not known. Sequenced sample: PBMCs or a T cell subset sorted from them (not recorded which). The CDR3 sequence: CSGREGGVQETQYF. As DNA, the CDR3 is TGCAGTGGGAGAGAGGGAGGGGTACAAGAGACCCAGTACTTC.